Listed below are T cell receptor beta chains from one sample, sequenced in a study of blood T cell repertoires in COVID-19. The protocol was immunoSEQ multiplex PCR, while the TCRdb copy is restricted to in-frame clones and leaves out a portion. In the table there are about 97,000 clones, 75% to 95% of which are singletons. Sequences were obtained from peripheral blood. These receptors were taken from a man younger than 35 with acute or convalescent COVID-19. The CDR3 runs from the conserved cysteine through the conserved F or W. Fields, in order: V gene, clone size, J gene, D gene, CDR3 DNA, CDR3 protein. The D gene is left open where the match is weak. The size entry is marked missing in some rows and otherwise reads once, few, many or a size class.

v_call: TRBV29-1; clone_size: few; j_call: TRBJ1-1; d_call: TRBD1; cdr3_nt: TGCAGCGTTGGTGGACAGGCGGCTTTCTTT; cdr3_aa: CSVGGQAAFF
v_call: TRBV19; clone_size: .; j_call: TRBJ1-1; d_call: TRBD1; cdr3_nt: TGTGCCAGTAGTTTTGGGACAGGCCTGAACACTGAAGCTTTCTTT; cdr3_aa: CASSFGTGLNTEAFF
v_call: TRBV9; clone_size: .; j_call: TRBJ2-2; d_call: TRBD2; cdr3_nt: TGTGCCAGCAGCATCGGGACTAGCGGGAGCAAAGGGGACGGGGAGCTGTTTTTT; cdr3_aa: CASSIGTSGSKGDGELFF
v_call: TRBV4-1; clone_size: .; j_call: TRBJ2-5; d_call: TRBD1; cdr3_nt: TGCGCCAGCAGCCAAGATTGGGGGACAGCCGAAGAGACCCAGTACTTC; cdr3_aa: CASSQDWGTAEETQYF
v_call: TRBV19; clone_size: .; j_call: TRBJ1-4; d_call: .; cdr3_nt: TGTGCCAGTAGTATGGGGAGCCTTGAAAAACTGTTTTTT; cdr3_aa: CASSMGSLEKLFF
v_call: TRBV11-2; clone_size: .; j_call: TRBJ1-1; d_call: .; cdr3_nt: TGTGCCAGCAGCGTCAGACTCCTCCTAGACGTCACTGAAGCTTTCTTT; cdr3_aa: CASSVRLLLDVTEAFF
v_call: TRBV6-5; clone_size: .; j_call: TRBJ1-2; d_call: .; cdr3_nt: TGTGCCAGCCAATTAACCGGAGGGGACCATTATGGCTACACCTTC; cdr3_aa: CASQLTGGDHYGYTF
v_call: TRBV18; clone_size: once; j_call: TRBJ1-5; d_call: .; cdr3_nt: TGTGCCAGCTCAGGCGGCCGGTCAGATCAGCCCCAGCATTTT; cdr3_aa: CASSGGRSDQPQHF
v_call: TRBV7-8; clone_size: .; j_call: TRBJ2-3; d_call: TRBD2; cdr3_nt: TGTGCCAGCACAGAGCGGCGAGCGGGAGGAGCGGCAGATACGCAGTATTTT; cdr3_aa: CASTERRAGGAADTQYF
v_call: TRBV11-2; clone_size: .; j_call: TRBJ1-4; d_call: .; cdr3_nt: TGTGCCAGCAGCAGTCAGTATAATGAAAAACTGTTTTTT; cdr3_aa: CASSSQYNEKLFF
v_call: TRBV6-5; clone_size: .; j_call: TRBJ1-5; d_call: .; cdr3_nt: TGTGCCAGCAGGCCCGACCTAGATCAGCCCCAGCATTTT; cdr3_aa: CASRPDLDQPQHF
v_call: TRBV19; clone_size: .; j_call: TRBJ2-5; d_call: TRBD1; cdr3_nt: TGTGCCAGTAGTATTGACCTCCCAGGGGGCGAAGAGACCCAGTACTTC; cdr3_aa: CASSIDLPGGEETQYF
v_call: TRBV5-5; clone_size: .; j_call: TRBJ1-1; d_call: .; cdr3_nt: TGTGCCAGCTCCCCCGAAGTCGGGTTTTCGACTGAAGCTTTCTTT; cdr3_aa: CASSPEVGFSTEAFF
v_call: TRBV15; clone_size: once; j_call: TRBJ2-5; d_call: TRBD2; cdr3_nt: TGTGCCACCGCGGGGGGTCTGCAAGAGACCCAGTACTTC; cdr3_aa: CATAGGLQETQYF
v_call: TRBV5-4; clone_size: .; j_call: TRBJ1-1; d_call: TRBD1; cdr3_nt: TGTGCCAGCAGCGTGGGACAGATGGGAACTGAAGCTTTCTTT; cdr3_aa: CASSVGQMGTEAFF
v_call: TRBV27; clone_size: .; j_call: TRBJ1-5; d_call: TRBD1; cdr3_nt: TGTGCCAGCAGTTTCAACTTACGGGACAGGGGATGGCCCCAGCATTTT; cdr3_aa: CASSFNLRDRGWPQHF